The 9 T cell receptor beta chains reported below all come from one sample, sequenced in a study of T-cell memory formation after mild COVID-19. TCRdb called the 5' RACE reads again in MiXCR, with one record for every CDR3 protein. The profile shows a few hundred thousand distinct CDR3 sequences, more than 15% of them singletons. The specimen sequenced was PBMCs or a T cell subset sorted from them (not recorded which). Source of these receptors: a young man who had mild COVID-19 (a few samples of this study predate the infection). Cell type and time point are not known.

Only a few counts were recorded for this clonotype. This chain uses TRBV6-5 with TRBJ2-3; D is unclear. Germline values: CDR1 MNHEY, CDR2 SVGAGI. V was clipped by 5 bases and J by 0 bases, with 12 bases between them. The length of the CDR3 is 15 residues. The CDR3, as DNA: TGTGCCAGCAGTCCTGTTTTGACTAGCACAGATACGCAGTATTTT. It translates to CASSPVLTSTDTQYF.

This clonotype came up a few times. CDR3 residues: CASSLVYGPNEKLFF. CDR3 DNA: TGCGCCAGCAGCTTGGTTTACGGACCTAATGAAAAACTGTTTTTT. The chain has TRBV5-1 and TRBJ1-4, with D unresolved. With 0 bases removed from V and 3 bases from J, the gap between germline ends came to 9 bases. The CDR3 extends over 15 amino acids. Germline-derived CDR1 and CDR2 are SGHRS and YFSETQ. Based on the CDR3 plus reference TRBV5-1 and TRBJ1-4, the full variable domain is KAGVTQTPRYLIKTRGQQVTLSCSPISGHRSVSWYQQTPGQGLQFLFEYFSETQRNKGNFPGRFSGRQFSNSRSEMNVSTLELGDSALYLCASSLVYGPNEKLFFGSGTQLSVL.

The chain is built from TRBV12-3 or TRBV12-4 and TRBJ1-1; D is unclear. V dropped 4 bases and J dropped 3 bases, with 15 bases sitting between them. The CDR3 consists of 15 residues. The CDR3 loop is CASSSRALRYTEAFF. The DNA of the CDR3 is TGTGCCAGCAGTTCCCGGGCCCTTCGTTACACTGAAGCTTTCTTT.

This clonotype was seen more than once but under ten times. This chain joins TRBV18 and TRBJ1-2; 9 bases map to TRBD1. The CDR3 extends over 16 amino acids. With 3 bases clipped from V and 7 bases from J, the junction kept 12 bases outside the gene matches. The germline V gene encodes CDR1 KGHSH and CDR2 LQKENI. CDR3 amino acids: CASSPGQGAIFSGYTF. The CDR3 region has the DNA TGTGCCAGCTCACCGGGACAGGGAGCCATCTTCTCTGGCTACACCTTC.

In this sample, this clonotype turned up a few times. The chain carries TRBV7-2 and TRBJ1-4; D remains ambiguous. CDR1 and CDR2 (germline): SGHTA, FQGNSA. The CDR3 has 11 amino acids. The ends were cut back, 8 bases at V and 10 bases at J, with 11 bases in the middle. DNA for the CDR3: TGTGCCAGCGAATCAGACGGAAAACTGTTTTTT. Translating it yields CASESDGKLFF. Using reference TRBV7-2 and TRBJ1-4 for the parts outside the CDR3, the full variable domain is GAGVSQSPSNKVTEKGKDVELRCDPISGHTALYWYRQSLGQGLEFLIYFQGNSAPDKSGLPSDRFSAERTGGSVSTLTIQRTQQEDSAVYLCASESDGKLFFGSGTQLSVL.

This clonotype appeared a few times. The chain employs TRBV18 and TRBJ1-1; TRBD1 matches 7 bases. The ends lost 4 bases at V and 3 bases at J; junction bases unmatched: 5. From germline, CDR1 is KGHSH and CDR2 LQKENI. CDR3 length: 14 amino acids. As DNA, the CDR3 is TGTGCCAGCTCACAAACGACAGGGCACACTGAAGCTTTCTTT. Translating it yields CASSQTTGHTEAFF.

The sample holds a few counts of this clonotype. This sequence joins TRBV5-1 and TRBJ2-1, with TRBD2 as a possible D gene (5 bases). The CDR3 loop spans 14 amino acids. V dropped 7 bases and J dropped 4 bases, with 15 bases sitting between them. Germline assignment: CDR1 SGHRS and CDR2 YFSETQ. The CDR3 DNA reads as TGCGCCAGCGGGTCGGGGTTCGGGTACAATGAGCAGTTCTTC. It encodes CASGSGFGYNEQFF. Variable domain in full (rest from reference TRBV5-1 and TRBJ2-1): KAGVTQTPRYLIKTRGQQVTLSCSPISGHRSVSWYQQTPGQGLQFLFEYFSETQRNKGNFPGRFSGRQFSNSRSEMNVSTLELGDSALYLCASGSGFGYNEQFFGPGTRLTVL.

This clonotype was observed a few times. The chain uses TRBV12-3 or TRBV12-4 and TRBJ2-2; D call uncertain. Trimming removed 3 bases from V and 9 bases from J, with 11 bases in between. The CDR3 extends over 13 amino acids. The CDR3 loop reads CASSFSDSRELFF. The CDR3 nucleotides are TGTGCCAGCAGTTTCTCGGATTCTAGGGAGCTGTTTTTT.

The rearrangement links TRBV6-5 to TRBJ1-2, with 9 nucleotides matching TRBD1. The V and J ends lost 6 bases and 12 bases, in that order; junction bases with no gene match: 8. This CDR3 has 12 residues. CDR1 and CDR2 (germline): MNHEY, SVGAGI. Here the CDR3 reads CASRSYRGLDTF. The CDR3 coding sequence is TGTGCCAGCAGATCCTACAGGGGGCTGGACACCTTC.